The 17 T cell receptor beta chains below were found in one sample sequenced in a study of beta chain features in type 1 diabetes. General study results and limits: Among patients with Type 1 diabetes, TCRB CDR3s were moderately but significantly shorter in every one of the four CD4+ subsets.

Their target antigens are unknown. The isolated RNA, all of it, was reverse transcribed, so expressed TCRB transcripts were what got sequenced. The method was immunoSEQ multiplex PCR; TCRdb's version includes in-frame clones alone and lacks a portion of them. The table lists hundreds of thousands of clones, around 15% of them singletons. The sequenced sample consisted of naive CD4+ T cells from blood. These receptors were collected from a man aged 18 to 29 with type 1 diabetes.

CDR3 sequence (DNA): TGTGCCAGCTCAGTCTCCCGGGGCAATGAGCAGTTCTTC. Its translation is CASSVSRGNEQFF. This chain links TRBV18 with TRBJ2-1; maybe TRBD2 (5 bases). The CDR3 sequence is 13 residues long. CDR1 KGHSH and CDR2 LQKENI come from the germline V gene. Trimming cost V 5 bases and J 6 bases, with 11 bases left between them.

This clone came up a few times. The chain employs TRBV10-3 and TRBJ2-3; the D is unclear. Trimming shortened V by 0 bases and J by 5 bases, and 12 bases separated the two germline ends. The CDR3 is made up of 15 amino acids. Germline CDR1 is ENHRY and CDR2 is SYGVKD. The CDR3 sequence: CAISESSIFGDTQYF. The CDR3 DNA is TGTGCCATCAGTGAGTCGAGCATATTTGGAGATACGCAGTATTTT.

This chain connects TRBV6-5 to TRBJ1-1; D is uncertain. The CDR3 contains 14 residues. V was clipped by 7 bases and J by 1 base, with 13 bases between them. The germline V gene encodes CDR1 MNHEY and CDR2 SVGAGI. This CDR3 reads CASTPRRPNTEAFF. DNA of the CDR3: TGTGCCAGCACCCCCCGAAGACCGAACACTGAAGCTTTCTTT.

This chain connects TRBV5-1 to TRBJ2-6; D is uncertain. The ends were cut back, 2 bases at V and 0 bases at J, with 6 bases in the middle. The CDR3 length is 15 residues. CDR1 is SGHRS and CDR2 is YFSETQ in the germline V gene. This CDR3 reads CASSFQVSGANVLTF. The CDR3 coding sequence is TGCGCCAGCAGCTTCCAGGTCTCTGGGGCCAACGTCCTGACTTTC.

The chain links TRBV14 to TRBJ1-3; D is ambiguous. Germline V gene sequence: CDR1 SGHDN, CDR2 FVKESK. The germline V and J ends were trimmed by 2 bases and 6 bases, with 14 bases remaining between them. This CDR3 spans 15 amino acids. The CDR3: CASSQSWTATNTIYF. The DNA for the CDR3 is TGTGCCAGCAGCCAATCATGGACGGCTACAAACACCATATATTTT.

To note about this clone: This same CDR3 is encoded by further DNA sequences in the sample. This chain links TRBV30 with TRBJ1-1, with 7 bases matching TRBD1. Germline values: CDR1 GTSNPN, CDR2 SVGIG (reference sequence). This CDR3 is built from 14 residues. J lost 1 base, V lost 3 bases, and 5 bases had no gene match. In nucleotides, the CDR3 is TGTGCCTGGAGCCCCGGGACAGCGAACACTGAAGCTTTCTTT. Translating gives CAWSPGTANTEAFF.

This clone was found a few times. The chain combines TRBV30 with TRBJ1-4; TRBD1 agrees at 8 bases. The junction had 7 bases not matched to a gene; V was cut back by 3 bases and J by 7 bases. Germline CDR1 reads GTSNPN; CDR2 reads SVGIG (reference sequence). CDR3 size: 14 residues. Here the CDR3 DNA reads TGTGCCTGGAGGATACAGGGGGAGAGTGAAAAACTGTTTTTT. Its translation is CAWRIQGESEKLFF.

The rearrangement uses TRBV27 and TRBJ2-3, with 9 positions matching TRBD2. V lost 5 bases to trimming and J lost 3 bases; unmatched junction nucleotides: 3. CDR3 size: 14 residues. Germline CDR1 MNHEY, CDR2 SMNVEV (reference sequence). The CDR3 nucleotides are TGTGCCAGCAGTGCGGGGGGGAGGACAGATACGCAGTATTTT. It yields the protein CASSAGGRTDTQYF.

V usage is TRBV5-4 and J usage is TRBJ1-2; D not resolved. Germline CDR1 is SGHNT and CDR2 is YYREEE (reference sequence). Trimming pared 2 bases from V and 2 bases from J, leaving 10 bases between. The length of the CDR3 is 14 residues. The CDR3 reads CASSFAGINYGYTF. The DNA for the CDR3 is TGTGCCAGCAGCTTCGCGGGGATCAACTATGGCTACACCTTC. The full variable domain, with the rest looked up from reference TRBV5-4 and TRBJ1-2, is ETGVTQSPTHLIKTRGQQVTLRCSSQSGHNTVSWYQQALGQGPQFIFQYYREEENGRGNFPPRFSGLQFPNYSSELNVNALELDDSALYLCASSFAGINYGYTFGSGTRLTVV.

This chain uses TRBV7-3 with TRBJ1-1; D call uncertain. The CDR3 is made up of 13 amino acids. CDR1 and CDR2 from the germline V gene are SGHTA and FQGTGA. Trimming took 2 bases from V and 4 from J, leaving 8 bases between them. Here the CDR3 DNA reads TGTGCCAGCAGCTTAGGGGTGGGCACTGAAGCTTTCTTT. This translates into CASSLGVGTEAFF.

This sequence joins TRBV29-1 and TRBJ1-2, with 10 bases aligning to TRBD1. CDR1 SQVTM and CDR2 ANQGSEA come from the germline V gene. Trimming cost V 8 bases and J 8 bases; bases outside gene matches: 5. The CDR3 has 11 residues. CDR3 bases: TGCAGCCTAGGACAGGGGGGAGGCTACACCTTC. It is translated as CSLGQGGGYTF.

The chain recombines TRBV30 with TRBJ1-5, with D possibly being TRBD1 (6 bases). The germline V gene encodes CDR1 GTSNPN and CDR2 SVGIG (reference sequence). Deletions cut 2 bases from V and 7 bases from J, with 15 bases between. CDR3 size: 14 residues. The CDR3 protein is CAWSKGAGAQPQHF. CDR3 DNA sequence: TGTGCCTGGAGTAAAGGGGCAGGGGCCCAGCCCCAGCATTTT.

The chain combines TRBV7-9 with TRBJ1-1; D gene unclear. This CDR3 is 14 amino acids long. Germline loops: CDR1 SEHNR, CDR2 FQNEAQ (reference sequence). The ends were cut back, 5 bases at V and 3 bases at J, with 13 bases in the middle. This CDR3 is CASSPPWRDTEAFF. CDR3 DNA sequence: TGTGCCAGCAGCCCCCCGTGGAGGGACACTGAAGCTTTCTTT.

This clone was seen a handful of times. The gene calls are TRBV2 and TRBJ1-5, with a weak D call TRBD1 (5 bases). V dropped 4 bases and J dropped 6 bases, with 13 bases sitting between them. CDR1 is SNHLY, CDR2 FYNNEI, per germline. The CDR3 is made up of 14 amino acids. The CDR3 region is CASSVGPRGQPQHF. As DNA, the CDR3 is TGTGCCAGCAGTGTGGGGCCGAGGGGTCAGCCCCAGCATTTT.

This clone appeared a few times. The chain joins TRBV9 to TRBJ2-2, with 10 nucleotides matching TRBD1. The CDR3 has 15 amino acids. V lost 4 bases to trimming and J lost 6 bases; unmatched junction nucleotides: 6. Per the germline V gene, CDR1 is SGDLS and CDR2 is YYNGEE. CDR3 in amino acids: CASSPYGQGAGELFF. The CDR3 DNA is TGTGCCAGCAGCCCCTACGGACAGGGGGCCGGGGAGCTGTTTTTT. Drawing the rest from reference TRBV9 and TRBJ2-2, the complete variable domain is DSGVTQTPKHLITATGQRVTLRCSPRSGDLSVYWYQQSLDQGLQFLIQYYNGEERAKGNILERFSAQQFPDLHSELNLSSLELGDSALYFCASSPYGQGAGELFFGEGSRLTVL.

The V and J genes are TRBV21-1 and TRBJ2-5. TRBV21-1 is described as a pseudogene. The CDR3 extends over 12 amino acids. The chain's CDR3 is CASSAYQETQYF. CDR3 bases: TGTGCCAGCAGCGCTTACCAAGAGACCCAGTACTTC.

This rearrangement joins TRBV2 to TRBJ2-1; TRBD1 aligns across 7 bases. With 7 bases clipped from V and 4 bases from J, the junction kept 4 bases outside the gene matches. The CDR3 extends over 13 amino acids. Germline CDR1 and CDR2: SNHLY and FYNNEI. The CDR3 DNA reads TGTGCCAGCAAAAGGGACAGTTACAATGAGCAGTTCTTC. This codes for CASKRDSYNEQFF.